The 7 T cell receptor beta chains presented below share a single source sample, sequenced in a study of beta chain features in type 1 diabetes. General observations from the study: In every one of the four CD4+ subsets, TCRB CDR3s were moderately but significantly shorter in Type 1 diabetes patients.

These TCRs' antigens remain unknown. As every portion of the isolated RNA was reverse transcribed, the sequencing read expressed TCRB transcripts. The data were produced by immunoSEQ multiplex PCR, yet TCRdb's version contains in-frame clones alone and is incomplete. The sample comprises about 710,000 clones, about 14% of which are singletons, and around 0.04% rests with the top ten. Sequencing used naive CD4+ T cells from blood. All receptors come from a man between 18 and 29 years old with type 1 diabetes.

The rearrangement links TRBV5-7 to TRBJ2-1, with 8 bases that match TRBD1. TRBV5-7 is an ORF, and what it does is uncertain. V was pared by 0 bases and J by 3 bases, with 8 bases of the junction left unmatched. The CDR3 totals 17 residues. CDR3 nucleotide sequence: TGTGCCAGCAGCTTGGTCCGCAGGGGGCACCTCTACAATGAGCAGTTCTTC. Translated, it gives CASSLVRRGHLYNEQFF.

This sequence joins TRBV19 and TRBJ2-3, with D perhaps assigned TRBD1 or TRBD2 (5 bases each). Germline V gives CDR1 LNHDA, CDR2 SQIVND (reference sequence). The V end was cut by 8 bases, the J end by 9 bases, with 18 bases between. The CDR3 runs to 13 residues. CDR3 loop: CASGGERTPTQYF. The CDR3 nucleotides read TGTGCCAGTGGGGGAGAGAGGACCCCCACGCAGTATTTT.

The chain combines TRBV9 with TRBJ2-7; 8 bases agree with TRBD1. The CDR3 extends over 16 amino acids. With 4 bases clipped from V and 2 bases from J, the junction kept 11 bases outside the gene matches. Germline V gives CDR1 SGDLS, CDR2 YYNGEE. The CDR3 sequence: CASSPRGQGLAYEQYF. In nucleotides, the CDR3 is TGTGCCAGCAGCCCACGAGGACAGGGCCTCGCCTACGAGCAGTACTTC.

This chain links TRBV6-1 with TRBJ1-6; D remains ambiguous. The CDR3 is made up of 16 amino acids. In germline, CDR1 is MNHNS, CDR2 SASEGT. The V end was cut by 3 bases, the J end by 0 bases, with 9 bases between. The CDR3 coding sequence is TGTGCCAGCAGTGATCCAGTGAGCTCCTATAATTCACCCCTCCACTTT. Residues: CASSDPVSSYNSPLHF.

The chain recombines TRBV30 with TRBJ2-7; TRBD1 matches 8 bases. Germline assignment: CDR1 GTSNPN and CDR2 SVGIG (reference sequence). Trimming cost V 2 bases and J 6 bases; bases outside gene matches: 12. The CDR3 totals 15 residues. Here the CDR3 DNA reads TGTGCCTGGAGTCCTCACAGGGGGAGTGGAACCGAGCAGTACTTC. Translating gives CAWSPHRGSGTEQYF.

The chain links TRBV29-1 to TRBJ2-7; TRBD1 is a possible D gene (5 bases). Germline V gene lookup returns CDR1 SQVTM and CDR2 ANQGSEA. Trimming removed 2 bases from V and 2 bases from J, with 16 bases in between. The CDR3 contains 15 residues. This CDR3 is CSVERSDSTTYEQYF. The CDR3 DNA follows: TGCAGCGTTGAAAGGTCCGACAGCACCACCTACGAGCAGTACTTC.

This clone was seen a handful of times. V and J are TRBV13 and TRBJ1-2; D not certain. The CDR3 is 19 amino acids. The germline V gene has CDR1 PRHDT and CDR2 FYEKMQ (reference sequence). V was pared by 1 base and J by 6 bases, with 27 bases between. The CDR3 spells CASSLETLSVAPPRNGYTF. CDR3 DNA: TGTGCCAGCAGCTTAGAAACTCTCTCTGTAGCCCCTCCGAGGAATGGCTACACCTTC.